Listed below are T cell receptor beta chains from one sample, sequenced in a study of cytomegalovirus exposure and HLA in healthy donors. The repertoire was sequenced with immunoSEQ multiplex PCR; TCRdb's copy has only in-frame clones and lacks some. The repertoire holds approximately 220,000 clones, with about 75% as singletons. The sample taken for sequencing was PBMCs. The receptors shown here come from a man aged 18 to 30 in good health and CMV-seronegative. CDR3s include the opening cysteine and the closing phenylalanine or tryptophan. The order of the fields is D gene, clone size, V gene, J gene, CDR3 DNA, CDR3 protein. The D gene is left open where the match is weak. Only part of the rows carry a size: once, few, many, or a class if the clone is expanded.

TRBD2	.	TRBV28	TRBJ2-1	TGTGCCAGCAGTCCTCTTTCTAGCGGGAACTATGAGCAGTTCTTC	CASSPLSSGNYEQFF
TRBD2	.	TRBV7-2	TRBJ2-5	TGTGCCAGCAGCTTAGCTTACGGGGAGGGGGAGACCCAGTACTTC	CASSLAYGEGETQYF
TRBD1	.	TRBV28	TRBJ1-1	TGTGCCAGCAGTTTAAGGACAGGGGGCACTGAAGCTTTCTTT	CASSLRTGGTEAFF
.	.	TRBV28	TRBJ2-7	TGTGCCAGCAGTTTACAGGGGTGGTACGAGCAGTACTTC	CASSLQGWYEQYF
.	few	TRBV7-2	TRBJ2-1	TGTGCCAGCAGCTTTGTAACCGGGGACTCCTACAATGAGCAGTTCTTC	CASSFVTGDSYNEQFF
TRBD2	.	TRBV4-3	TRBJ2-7	TGCGCCAGCAGCCAAGATAGAGCGGGAGGGCCTTTCGGGGAGCAGTACTTC	CASSQDRAGGPFGEQYF
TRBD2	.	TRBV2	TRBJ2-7	TGTGCCAGCAGTGAGGGGGTTAGAATTGGGCGAGAACTAGCGGGGGACCTATGGAGCAGGCAGTACTTC	CASSEGVRIGRELAGDLWSRQYF
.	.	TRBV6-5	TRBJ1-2	TGTGCCAGCAGTTACCCGGGGGGCTATGGCTACACCTTC	CASSYPGGYGYTF
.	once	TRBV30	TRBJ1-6	TGTGCCTGGGCAGGATCCTATAATTCACCCCTCCACTTT	CAWAGSYNSPLHF
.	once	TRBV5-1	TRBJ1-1	TGCGCCAGCACCCAATCCCAAGCACGGAACACTGAAGCTTTCTTT	CASTQSQARNTEAFF
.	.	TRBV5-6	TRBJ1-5	TGTGCCAGCAGCTTTACAGGTACTGTTAGCAATCAGCCCCAGCATTTT	CASSFTGTVSNQPQHF
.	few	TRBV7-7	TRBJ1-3	TGTGCTAGCAGCCCACAGGCTGGAAACACCATATATTTT	CASSPQAGNTIYF